These 17 T cell receptor beta chains were sequenced from one sample in a study of cytomegalovirus exposure and HLA in healthy donors. 60 Vbeta and 13 Jbeta primers were used in PCR. Generated by immunoSEQ multiplex PCR, the TCRdb table keeps only in-frame clones and is missing some. The sample consists of approximately 100,000 clones, roughly 72% of them appearing once. Specimen: PBMCs. These receptors were taken from a woman between 18 and 29 years old in good health and CMV-seropositive.

This clone is medium-sized. This chain links TRBV7-3 with TRBJ2-7; no reliable D call. Germline CDR1 is SGHTA and CDR2 is FQGTGA. This CDR3 is 13 amino acids long. Trimming cost V 1 base and J 0 bases, with 4 bases left between them. The CDR3 protein is CASSLSSSYEQYF. CDR3 nucleotides: TGTGCCAGCAGCTTAAGTAGCTCCTACGAGCAGTACTTC.

The rearrangement joins TRBV30 to TRBJ1-1; 7 bases agree with TRBD1. The CDR3 has 14 residues. The V gene's germline CDR1 is GTSNPN and CDR2 SVGIG (reference sequence). The V segment lost 2 bases and the J segment 1 base; nucleotides outside the gene matches: 4. As DNA, the CDR3 is TGTGCCTGGAGTTTGACAGGGTGGAACACTGAAGCTTTCTTT. It is translated as CAWSLTGWNTEAFF. Full variable domain (remainder filled in from reference TRBV30 and TRBJ1-1): SQTIHQWPATLVQPVGSPLSLECTVEGTSNPNLYWYRQAAGRGLQLLFYSVGIGQISSEVPQNLSASRPQDRQFILSSKKLLLSDSGFYLCAWSLTGWNTEAFFGQGTRLTVV.

The V gene is TRBV9, the J gene TRBJ2-2; tentative D call: TRBD1 (6 bases). V lost 3 bases to trimming and J lost 4 bases, with 13 bases between them. Looked up from germline, CDR1 is SGDLS and CDR2 is YYNGEE. The CDR3 loop spans 15 amino acids. Written as DNA, the CDR3 is TGTGCCAGCAGCGCAACAGGGAGTAGCACCGGGGAGCTGTTTTTT. The encoded protein is CASSATGSSTGELFF. Full variable domain (missing parts from reference TRBV9 and TRBJ2-2): DSGVTQTPKHLITATGQRVTLRCSPRSGDLSVYWYQQSLDQGLQFLIQYYNGEERAKGNILERFSAQQFPDLHSELNLSSLELGDSALYFCASSATGSSTGELFFGEGSRLTVL.

This chain links TRBV27 with TRBJ1-6, with D possibly TRBD1 on 5 matching bases. The V end was cut by 6 bases, the J end by 3 bases, with 12 bases between. The germline CDR1 and CDR2 sequences are MNHEY and SMNVEV (reference sequence). The CDR3 covers 15 residues. The CDR3: CASSDRTGYNSPLHF. In DNA, the CDR3 is TGTGCCAGCAGCGACAGAACAGGCTATAATTCACCCCTCCACTTT.

The rearrangement joins TRBV5-6 to TRBJ2-2, with 12 bases fitting TRBD2. The CDR3 length is 16 residues. Trimming at V came to 4 bases and at J to 7 bases, leaving 8 bases not matched to a gene. Germline assignment: CDR1 SGHDT and CDR2 YYEEEE. This CDR3 reads CASSTRLAGAFGELFF. Written as DNA, the CDR3 is TGTGCCAGCAGCACTAGACTAGCGGGAGCTTTCGGGGAGCTGTTTTTT. The variable domain in full, completed from reference TRBV5-6 and TRBJ2-2, reads DAGVTQSPTHLIKTRGQQVTLRCSPKSGHDTVSWYQQALGQGPQFIFQYYEEEERQRGNFPDRFSGHQFPNYSSELNVNALLLGDSALYLCASSTRLAGAFGELFFGEGSRLTVL.

The chain carries TRBV30 and TRBJ2-1; 7 bases line up with TRBD1. Per the germline V gene, CDR1 is GTSNPN and CDR2 is SVGIG (reference sequence). J lost 6 bases, V lost 5 bases, and 4 bases had no gene match. The length of the CDR3 is 12 residues. The CDR3 DNA is TGTGCCTGGGGTTCAGGGGGCAATGAGCAGTTCTTC. It is translated as CAWGSGGNEQFF.

As concerns this clone: The same CDR3 arises from other DNA sequences in this sample as well. This chain links TRBV6-1 with TRBJ2-5, with D maybe TRBD1 (6 bases). Germline V CDR1 and CDR2: MNHNS, SASEGT. The CDR3 has 12 residues. V lost 10 bases, J lost 5 bases, and 14 bases lay in between. CDR3 sequence reads: CATRTEEETQYF. CDR3 DNA sequence: TGTGCCACCCGGACAGAGGAGGAGACCCAGTACTTC.

The J gene is TRBJ1-1, the V gene TRBV18, with TRBD1 identical over 7 bases. Germline V CDR1 and CDR2: KGHSH, LQKENI. Trimming at V came to 6 bases and at J to 6 bases, leaving 7 bases not matched to a gene. The CDR3 runs 13 residues. Here the CDR3 reads CASSPAQGPEAFF. The CDR3 DNA reads TGTGCCAGCTCGCCCGCACAGGGGCCTGAAGCTTTCTTT.

The chain links TRBV28 to TRBJ1-5; 8 nucleotides agree with TRBD1. The CDR3 totals 17 residues. Germline CDR1 and CDR2: MDHEN and SYDVKM. J lost 5 bases, V lost 3 bases, and 12 bases had no gene match. The CDR3 reads CASSFREEHRGYQPQHF. CDR3 in DNA: TGTGCCAGCAGTTTTCGCGAGGAGCACAGGGGGTATCAGCCCCAGCATTTT.

CDR3 amino acids: CASSLAPTDYEQYF. In DNA form, the CDR3 reads TGCGCCAGCAGCTTGGCCCCGACAGACTACGAGCAGTACTTC. The chain recombines TRBV5-1 with TRBJ2-7, with D perhaps matching TRBD1 (5 bases). The CDR3 has 14 amino acids. V lost 0 bases to trimming and J lost 3 bases, with 10 bases between them. CDR1 is SGHRS and CDR2 is YFSETQ in the germline V gene.

V usage is TRBV11-3 and J usage is TRBJ1-6; no clear D. The CDR3 extends over 13 amino acids. Germline CDR1 SGHNT, CDR2 YENEEA. V was cut by 1 base and J by 7 bases, with 5 bases left in between. The CDR3 nucleotides are TGTGCCAGCAGCTTAGGTGTAAATTCACCCCTCCACTTT. It specifies CASSLGVNSPLHF.

Comment on this clone: The germline gene is not matched at one end of the junction; a read error may be the cause. This chain links TRBV5-8 with TRBJ1-1, with 7 nucleotides matching TRBD1. Germline CDR1 and CDR2: SGHTS and YDEGEE. The CDR3 contains 13 residues. CDR3 protein: CASTLGDSGRAFF. The CDR3 nucleotides read TGTGCCAGCACCTTGGGGGACAGTGGAAGAGCTTTCTTT.

V and J are TRBV19 and TRBJ2-5; possibly TRBD1 for D (5 bases). CDR3 size: 15 residues. Germline V gene sequence: CDR1 LNHDA, CDR2 SQIVND (reference sequence). V lost 4 bases and J 5 bases, leaving 17 bases between the germline ends. The CDR3 DNA sequence: TGTGCCAGTAGTAGGTTTGTAGGGGCAGGGGAGACCCAGTACTTC. Its protein is CASSRFVGAGETQYF.

The chain combines TRBV7-2 with TRBJ2-5; the D gene is possibly TRBD1 (6 bases). The germline V and J ends were trimmed by 3 bases and 5 bases, with 13 bases remaining between them. The CDR3 loop spans 14 amino acids. Germline values: CDR1 SGHTA, CDR2 FQGNSA. CDR3 loop: CASSLATGSETQYF. The DNA of the CDR3 is TGTGCCAGCAGCTTGGCTACAGGGAGCGAGACCCAGTACTTC.

This clone qualifies as medium-sized. The CDR3 region has the DNA TGTGCCAGCAGTGACCCGTCAACTAGCGGGGTCAATGAGCAGTTCTTC. It codes for CASSDPSTSGVNEQFF. The rearrangement uses TRBV6-4 and TRBJ2-1; 10 bases agree with TRBD2. CDR3 length: 16 residues. The germline gives CDR1 MRHNA, CDR2 SNTAGT. V lost 2 bases and J lost 6; bases outside the gene matches: 7.

The chain is built from TRBV5-4 and TRBJ1-2, with D tentatively TRBD1 (6 bases). The CDR3 sequence is 14 residues long. V lost 4 bases and J 4 bases, leaving 14 bases between the germline ends. The germline gives CDR1 SGHNT, CDR2 YYREEE (reference sequence). The DNA of the CDR3 is TGTGCCAGCAGCGATCCTACAGGGATCTATGGCTACACCTTC. It codes for CASSDPTGIYGYTF.

Points on this clone: This sample also contains other DNA sequences that code for the same CDR3. The chain links TRBV30 to TRBJ2-7; D ambiguous. CDR3 length: 11 residues. Germline CDR1 and CDR2: GTSNPN and SVGIG (reference sequence). V was trimmed by 1 base and J by 5 bases, leaving 6 bases between them. CDR3 DNA sequence: TGTGCCTGGAGTGCACTCAACGAGCAGTACTTC. Protein product: CAWSALNEQYF.